This T cell receptor beta chain was sequenced during a study of response to subunit inactivated influenza vaccine listed by TCRdb under 2018. Some background on the complete study: Deep quantitative profiling of the T cell receptor repertoire was used in the study to follow responses to a trivalent subunit inactivated influenza vaccine.

Note on this clonotype: There is no known antigen for this receptor. Base quality data are lacking; no much larger clone is found one base away.

The CDR3 spans 13 residues, from the cysteine through the phenylalanine. The sequence is cut down to CDR3 DNA, 39 bases in frame from base 1. The trim is 7 bases for V and 9 bases for J, with a gap of 16 bases between the germline ends. Library generation was performed with RT-PCR. TCRdb lists the instrument as Illumina HiSeq 2500. Clones were called with MiXCR by TCRdb after fastp trimmed the public reads at Q25, and only in-frame beta chains were retained. Duplicate CDR3 protein sequences are folded into a single record with the most common DNA and genes. The sample yields about 520,000 distinct CDR3 sequences; around 7.7% were counted once. The ten largest clones take up about an eighth of the sample. Summary of the overall study and its limitations: The authors proposed that each seasonal influenza vaccination may bring in only a limited number of new T cells.

The source material was PBMCs from blood, sampled around 2 years after vaccination. The chain links TRBV12-3 or TRBV12-4 with TRBJ1-5; there is no confident call for the D gene. The clonotype was recovered from a man aged 45 to 75 who received an inactivated influenza vaccine. Donor details come from another sample of the same person, matched by shared clones. For the CDR3, the sequence is CASTRSGYSPQHF. The nucleotides read TGTGCCAGCACACGGAGCGGGTATTCGCCCCAGCATTTT.